One sample yielded the 16 T cell receptor beta chains listed below, sequenced in a study of blood T cell repertoires in COVID-19. This table comes from immunoSEQ multiplex PCR, and its TCRdb copy is limited to in-frame clones, with some not included. The data hold 330,000 or so clones, with approximately 86% observed a single time. The sequenced sample was peripheral blood. The receptors originated from a man in his thirties or forties with COVID-19, enrolled during active disease.

This clone appeared a single time. The chain carries TRBV7-9 and TRBJ2-5; 9 bases are shared with TRBD1. This CDR3 spans 15 amino acids. CDR1 is SEHNR and CDR2 is FQNEAQ in the germline V gene (reference sequence). V was clipped by 9 bases and J by 5 bases; unmatched bases: 13. The CDR3 here is CASNSGTGIVETQYF. In nucleotides, the CDR3 is TGTGCCAGTAACTCCGGGACAGGGATCGTGGAGACCCAGTACTTC. Using reference TRBV7-9 and TRBJ2-5 for the parts outside the CDR3, the full variable domain is DTGVSQNPRHKITKRGQNVTFRCDPISEHNRLYWYRQTLGQGPEFLTYFQNEAQLEKSRLLSDRFSAERPKGSFSTLEIQRTEQGDSAMYLCASNSGTGIVETQYFGPGTRLLVL.

CDR3 in amino acids: CASSPFGGGGSGTQYF. The CDR3 bases are TGTGCCAGCAGTCCCTTTGGTGGGGGGGGGTCAGGGACCCAGTACTTC. The rearrangement links TRBV28 to TRBJ2-5, with 7 bases aligning to TRBD2. This CDR3 is 16 amino acids long. V gave up 5 bases and J gave up 7 bases; unmatched junction bases: 16. From germline, CDR1 is MDHEN and CDR2 SYDVKM.

The chain couples TRBV30 to TRBJ2-1, with 7 bases that match TRBD2. CDR1 and CDR2 from the germline V gene are GTSNPN and SVGIG (reference sequence). The CDR3 extends over 13 amino acids. V dropped 0 bases and J dropped 7; count of bases not matched to a gene: 3. The CDR3 region is CAWSVFGGNEQFF. In DNA, the CDR3 is TGTGCCTGGAGTGTCTTCGGGGGGAATGAGCAGTTCTTC.

This chain links TRBV10-3 with TRBJ2-3, with D unresolved. The CDR3 runs to 16 residues. CDR1 and CDR2 from the germline V gene are ENHRY and SYGVKD. The V gene lost 0 bases and the J gene lost 4 bases, with 14 bases spanning the gap. Here the CDR3 reads CAISESAANPSDTQYF. CDR3 sequence (DNA): TGTGCCATCAGTGAGTCGGCGGCCAACCCTTCAGATACGCAGTATTTT.

The sample holds one count of this clone. J is TRBJ2-1 and V is TRBV27; maybe TRBD2 (5 bases). Germline V lookup: CDR1 MNHEY, CDR2 SMNVEV (reference sequence). This CDR3 region has 13 residues. Trimming left V 2 bases short and J 9 bases short, with 11 bases between. DNA for the CDR3: TGTGCCAGCAGTTTAGGCGGGTTCGGTGAGCAGTTCTTC. Amino acids: CASSLGGFGEQFF.

This chain links TRBV4-2 with TRBJ2-7; TRBD2 might be the D (5 bases). Germline lookup yields CDR1 LGHNA and CDR2 YNFKEQ. V lost 0 bases and J lost 3, with 12 bases in between. This CDR3 has 15 residues. The CDR3 sequence is CASSQEVLELYEQYF. In DNA form, the CDR3 reads TGTGCCAGCAGCCAAGAAGTACTAGAGCTCTACGAGCAGTACTTC.

V and J are TRBV6-2 or TRBV6-3 and TRBJ1-1; 10 positions agree with TRBD1. The germline gives CDR1 MNHEY, CDR2 SVGEGT. V trimming: 3 bases; J trimming: 5 bases; junction bases outside the gene matches: 9. CDR3 length: 16 amino acids. The CDR3 sequence is CASSYIPRTGGTEAFF. The CDR3 DNA sequence: TGTGCCAGCAGTTATATCCCCCGGACAGGGGGGACTGAAGCTTTCTTT.

The J gene is TRBJ1-1, the V gene TRBV9; 9 bases are shared with TRBD1. The CDR3 runs 15 residues. V lost 4 bases, J lost 4 bases, and 8 bases stayed unmatched. Germline V lookup: CDR1 SGDLS, CDR2 YYNGEE. The CDR3 protein is CASSPRQGVATEAFF. CDR3 in DNA: TGTGCCAGCAGCCCGAGACAGGGGGTGGCCACTGAAGCTTTCTTT.

The V call is TRBV24-1, the J call TRBJ2-2; 7 bases agree with TRBD1. CDR1 and CDR2 (germline): KGHDR, SFDVKD. J lost 6 bases, V lost 3 bases, and 6 bases had no gene match. This CDR3 spans 15 amino acids. CDR3 in amino acids: CATSDRTGRAGELFF. CDR3 nucleotides: TGTGCCACCAGTGATAGGACAGGTCGGGCCGGGGAGCTGTTTTTT.

This chain connects TRBV4-1 to TRBJ2-7; 8 positions agree with TRBD2. The germline V gene encodes CDR1 MGHRA and CDR2 YSYEKL. There are 15 residues in the CDR3. After removal of 2 bases from V and 1 base from J, the junction contained 4 bases not matched to a gene. CDR3 sequence reads: CASSQTGGISYEQYF. The CDR3 region has the DNA TGCGCCAGCAGCCAAACGGGGGGGATATCCTACGAGCAGTACTTC.

The rearrangement joins TRBV2 to TRBJ2-2; 9 bases are shared with TRBD1. Germline values: CDR1 SNHLY, CDR2 FYNNEI. V dropped 6 bases and J dropped 4; count of bases not matched to a gene: 6. The CDR3 has 15 amino acids. CDR3: CASRRTGAGTGELFF. CDR3 DNA sequence: TGTGCCAGCAGACGGACAGGGGCGGGCACCGGGGAGCTGTTTTTT. Full variable domain (remainder filled in from reference TRBV2 and TRBJ2-2): EPEVTQTPSHQVTQMGQEVILRCVPISNHLYFYWYRQILGQKVEFLVSFYNNEISEKSEIFDDQFSVERPDGSNFTLKIRSTKLEDSAMYFCASRRTGAGTGELFFGEGSRLTVL.

This clone has more than one count but fewer than ten. The chain is built from TRBV7-9 and TRBJ2-3; 9 positions agree with TRBD1. V was pared by 5 bases and J by 5 bases, with 8 bases of the junction left unmatched. The CDR3 runs 15 residues. Looked up from germline, CDR1 is SEHNR and CDR2 is FQNEAQ (reference sequence). CDR3 in amino acids: CASSRRGQGRDTQYF. The CDR3 nucleotides read TGTGCCAGCAGCCGCAGAGGACAGGGGAGAGATACGCAGTATTTT.

This clone appeared a single time. The V call is TRBV19, the J call TRBJ1-6, with unresolved D. V was shortened by 5 bases and J by 7 bases, with 6 bases between the two germline ends. The CDR3 is 12 residues long. Germline lookup yields CDR1 LNHDA and CDR2 SQIVND (reference sequence). The CDR3 region has the DNA TGTGCCAGTAGTGTCTTGAATTCACCCCTCCACTTT. This sequence encodes CASSVLNSPLHF.

The DNA for the CDR3 is TGTGCCAGCAGCCAAGATCTGCCGAGAGGAGACTATGGCTACACCTTC. As protein: CASSQDLPRGDYGYTF. The chain is built from TRBV4-2 and TRBJ1-2; D gene ambiguous. The CDR3 has 16 amino acids. The V end lost 0 bases, the J end lost 3 bases, and 14 bases lay between the germline ends. From germline, CDR1 is LGHNA and CDR2 YNFKEQ.

The CDR3 protein is CASSQVWGRRGQPQHF. For the CDR3, the DNA is TGTGCCAGCAGCCAAGTATGGGGGCGCAGGGGTCAGCCCCAGCATTTT. The chain combines TRBV3-1 (or the pseudogene TRBV3-2) with TRBJ1-5; tentative D call: TRBD1 (6 bases). The CDR3 is 16 residues long. The germline V gene encodes CDR1 LGHDT and CDR2 YNNKEL (reference sequence). The germline V and J ends were trimmed by 1 base and 6 bases, with 16 bases remaining between them.

This chain uses TRBV7-2 with TRBJ2-7; 11 bases are shared with TRBD2. The CDR3 length is 17 residues. Germline CDR1 and CDR2: SGHTA and FQGNSA. V gave up 0 bases and J gave up 0 bases; unmatched junction bases: 4. The CDR3, as DNA: TGTGCCAGCAGCTTAGCGGGGACTAGCGGATCCTCCTACGAGCAGTACTTC. As protein: CASSLAGTSGSSYEQYF.